This TCR beta chain emerged from a study of T cells in Graves' hyperthyroidism and ophthalmopathy (dated by TCRdb to the late 2010s). Regarding the research as a whole: Peripheral blood samples were taken at the time of initial diagnosis, prior to any treatment. A discovery cohort of around 98 patients, approximately 44 with Graves' ophthalmopathy and 55 to 60 with stable Graves' hyperthyroidism, was used to find distinguishing TCR V-J signatures. An independent validation cohort of fewer than 20 hyperthyroidism patients and 17 patients who later progressed to ophthalmopathy tested prospective prediction of ophthalmopathy. The 95 to 100 discovery patients were randomly divided into training and test sets at a 7:3 ratio. In more than 5 Graves' hyperthyroidism patients, the study also compared T-cell repertoires from thyroid tissue with T-cell repertoires from blood. Once sampling was done, hyperthyroidism patients were given methimazole at a starting dose of 30 mg daily, whereas ophthalmopathy patients were given high-dose intravenous methylprednisolone. According to the paper, TCR Vbeta CDR3 sequencing was carried out on roughly 130 peripheral blood samples, which came from around 43 ophthalmopathy, under 80 hyperthyroidism and roughly 17 progressor patients. The paper as a whole reports these results and caveats: Ophthalmopathy was separated from stable hyperthyroidism by a 13 V-J signature model, with just over 85% sensitivity and 81% to 82% specificity obtained in cross-validation and 80%/75% obtained in testing. In validation, the model predicted progression to ophthalmopathy a median of roughly six months before onset, with roughly 68% sensitivity and just under 75% specificity. Most expanded thyroid clonotypes (frequency above 0.001) were also detected in blood, suggesting blood repertoires may reflect thyroid immune responses. Sample size was not statistically predetermined, and blinding of investigators to group allocation was not performed.

This clonotype occurred many times. Its antigen has not been determined. No much larger clone is present one base from it, and per-base qualities are unavailable. The germline V gene specifies SGHNT as CDR1 and YENEEA as CDR2. The CDR3 numbers 12 residues from cysteine through phenylalanine. Only the CDR3 DNA is retained, 36 bases long and in frame from the first base. V was cut back by 3 bases and J by 3 bases, leaving a gap of 6 bases between them. A patient counted as having stable Graves' hyperthyroidism if no progression to ophthalmopathy occurred over 18 months of follow-up. Hyperthyroidism patients were aged 18 to 65 years and newly diagnosed, with disease duration of less than 2 months. Patients with uncontrolled infections, other autoimmune diseases, pregnancy or lactation were excluded. Diagnoses were based on clinical symptoms, serum thyroxine and TRAb, thyroid ultrasound and orbital computed tomography. Ficoll-Paque density gradient centrifugation was used to isolate PBMCs from approximately 10 ml of fresh peripheral blood. Trizol reagent was used to extract total RNA, and RNA quality was then checked on an Agilent 2100 Bioanalyzer.

The TCR beta CDR3 regions were amplified from RNA transcripts. A first-round RT-PCR of the TCR CDR3 used the HTBI primer set with the Qiagen OneStep RT-PCR kit. Libraries were constructed in a second round of multiplex PCR, after which size selection and purification were performed. Libraries were sequenced paired-end with 100 bp reads on an Illumina HiSeq2000. In the source study's methods: Raw data were processed with SOAPnuke, discarding reads with adapters, uncalled bases, mean Phred below 15, or no exact constant-primer or identifier match. High-quality paired reads were merged with COPE v1.2.5, and unique nucleotide sequences were defined as clonotypes. MiTCR v1.1 was used to align the clonotypes against IMGT TRBV, TRBD and TRBJ reference segments. Analysis was restricted to V-J combinations with a frequency above 0.0001, which covered roughly 99% of repertoires. The TCS score was defined as F50 (clonal expansion) divided by E x V (chaos), with BLOSUM62-based TCRdist calculated between CDR3 peptides within each V-J. Welch's t-statistics and random forest reduced several hundred V-J features to about 13, which were used in a naive Bayes classifier (R e1071). TCRdb trimmed public reads at Q25 via fastp, called clones via MiXCR and kept in-frame beta chains. One record per CDR3 amino acid sequence lists the most common genes and DNA. For this entry, the V and J calls and clone size follow TCRdb and not the study's own pipeline. This sample comprises roughly 740,000 distinct CDR3 sequences, roughly 17% of them detected only once. 8.4% of the sample is in the top ten clones.

The chain is made from TRBV11-3 and TRBJ2-7, with an unclear D gene assignment. The sequencing sample was made of blood. The source of this sequence is a man between 18 and 29 years old with Graves' hyperthyroidism. The DNA reads TGTGCCAGCAGCTTCCGCTTCTACGAGCAGTACTTC. The resulting protein is CASSFRFYEQYF.